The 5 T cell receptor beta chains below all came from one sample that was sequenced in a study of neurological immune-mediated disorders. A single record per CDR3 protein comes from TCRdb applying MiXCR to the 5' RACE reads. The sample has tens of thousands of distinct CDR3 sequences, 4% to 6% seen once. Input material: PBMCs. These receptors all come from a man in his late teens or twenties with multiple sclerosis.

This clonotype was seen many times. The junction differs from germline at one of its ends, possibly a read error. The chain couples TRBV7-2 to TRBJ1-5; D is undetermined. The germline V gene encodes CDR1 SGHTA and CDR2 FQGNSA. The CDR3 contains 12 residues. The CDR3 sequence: CASSDSNQPQNF. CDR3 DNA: TGTGCCAGCAGCGATAGCAATCAGCCCCAGAATTTT.

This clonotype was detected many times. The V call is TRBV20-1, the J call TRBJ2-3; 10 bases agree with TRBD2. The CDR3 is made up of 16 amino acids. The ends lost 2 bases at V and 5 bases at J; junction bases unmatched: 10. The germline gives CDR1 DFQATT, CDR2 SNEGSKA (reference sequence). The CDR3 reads CSARLASGSVIDTQYF. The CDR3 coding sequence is TGCAGTGCTAGATTGGCTAGCGGGAGTGTAATAGATACGCAGTATTTT.

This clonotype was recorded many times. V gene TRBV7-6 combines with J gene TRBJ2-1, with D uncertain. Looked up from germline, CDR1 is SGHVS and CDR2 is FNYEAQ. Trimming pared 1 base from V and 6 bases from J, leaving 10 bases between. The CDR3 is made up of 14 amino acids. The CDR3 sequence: CASSLEPSPNEQFF. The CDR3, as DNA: TGTGCCAGCAGCTTAGAGCCTAGTCCCAATGAGCAGTTCTTC.

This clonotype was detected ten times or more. The DNA of the CDR3 is TGCGCCAGCAGTGGAGGGATAGCCGAAAAACTGTTTTTT. Translating gives CASSGGIAEKLFF. The rearrangement joins TRBV10-2 to TRBJ1-4, with D uncertain. Trimming removed 4 bases at V and 8 bases at J, with 11 bases between. Looked up from germline, CDR1 is WSHSY and CDR2 is SAAADI. This CDR3 comprises 13 residues.

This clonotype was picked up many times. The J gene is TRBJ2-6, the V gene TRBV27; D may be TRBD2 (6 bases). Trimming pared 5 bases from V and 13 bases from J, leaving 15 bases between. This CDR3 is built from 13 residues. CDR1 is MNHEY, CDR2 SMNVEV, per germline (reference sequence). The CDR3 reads CASSLVQGRVLTF. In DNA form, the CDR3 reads TGTGCCAGCAGTCTCGTACAAGGGAGGGTCCTGACTTTC.